The rows below give T cell receptor beta chains drawn from one sample of a study of blood T cell repertoires in COVID-19. Data came from immunoSEQ multiplex PCR; TCRdb stores just in-frame clones and leaves some out. Of 400,000 or so clones listed, about 90% were seen once; the top ten hold 0.6%. What was sequenced was PBMCs or T cells enriched from blood (not recorded which). Source of these receptors: a man between 18 and 35 years old who had recovered from COVID-19. CDR3s include the opening cysteine and the closing phenylalanine or tryptophan. The order of the fields is V gene, J gene, clone size, D gene, CDR3 DNA, CDR3 protein. A D gene is named only where the DNA matches it firmly. Part of the rows lack a size; the others show once, few, many or a class for expanded clones.

V gene: TRBV14; J gene: TRBJ2-5; clone size: -; D gene: -; CDR3 DNA: TGTGCCAGCAGCCCCATTGATGGGGGGAAAGAGACCCAGTACTTC; CDR3 protein: CASSPIDGGKETQYF
V gene: TRBV18; J gene: TRBJ1-1; clone size: -; D gene: -; CDR3 DNA: TGTGCCAGCTCTCCGGACAGTGTTAACACTGAAGCTTTCTTT; CDR3 protein: CASSPDSVNTEAFF
V gene: TRBV2; J gene: TRBJ1-4; clone size: -; D gene: -; CDR3 DNA: TGTGCCAGCACGCGAAGAGGGAATGAAAAACTGTTTTTT; CDR3 protein: CASTRRGNEKLFF
V gene: TRBV10-3; J gene: TRBJ1-3; clone size: -; D gene: -; CDR3 DNA: TGTGCCATCAAGGCAGGGGATGGAAACACCATATATTTT; CDR3 protein: CAIKAGDGNTIYF
V gene: TRBV27; J gene: TRBJ1-2; clone size: -; D gene: TRBD1; CDR3 DNA: TGTGCCAGCAGTCCCCAGGGGGACTATGGCTACACCTTC; CDR3 protein: CASSPQGDYGYTF
V gene: TRBV30; J gene: TRBJ1-5; clone size: -; D gene: -; CDR3 DNA: TGTGCCTGGAGTGCGCTCAACGCCTATAGCAATCAGCCCCAGCATTTT; CDR3 protein: CAWSALNAYSNQPQHF
V gene: TRBV7-9; J gene: TRBJ1-1; clone size: -; D gene: -; CDR3 DNA: TGTGCCAGCCGCGATATGAACGGGGGTGGCAAGGAGACTGAAGCTTTCTTT; CDR3 protein: CASRDMNGGGKETEAFF
V gene: TRBV11-2; J gene: TRBJ2-7; clone size: -; D gene: TRBD1; CDR3 DNA: TGTGCCAGCAGCTTAGATCCGGGGACAGGCGTCCACGAGCAGTACTTC; CDR3 protein: CASSLDPGTGVHEQYF
V gene: TRBV19; J gene: TRBJ1-5; clone size: -; D gene: TRBD1; CDR3 DNA: TGTGCCAGTAGTCCGGGGACAGGGCTTGGCCAGCCCCAGCATTTT; CDR3 protein: CASSPGTGLGQPQHF
V gene: TRBV6-5; J gene: TRBJ2-7; clone size: -; D gene: -; CDR3 DNA: TGTGCCAGCAGTTCTACAGGGTCCGAGCAGTACTTC; CDR3 protein: CASSSTGSEQYF
V gene: TRBV19; J gene: TRBJ1-1; clone size: -; D gene: TRBD1; CDR3 DNA: TGTGCCAGTACCCGTGGTCGACCTCGGGACAGGGTTTCCCAGAACACTGAAGCTTTCTTT; CDR3 protein: CASTRGRPRDRVSQNTEAFF
V gene: TRBV30; J gene: TRBJ2-7; clone size: -; D gene: -; CDR3 DNA: TGTGCCTGGAGGAGGAACGGGGGTCGCGAGCAGTACTTC; CDR3 protein: CAWRRNGGREQYF
V gene: TRBV28; J gene: TRBJ2-1; clone size: -; D gene: TRBD1; CDR3 DNA: TGTGCCAGCAGTGGCCGGGACAGGGGGCTGAATGAGCAGTTCTTC; CDR3 protein: CASSGRDRGLNEQFF
V gene: TRBV7-3; J gene: TRBJ2-3; clone size: few; D gene: -; CDR3 DNA: TGTGCCAGCACTACGGGGAGCGGAGCAGATACGCAGTATTTT; CDR3 protein: CASTTGSGADTQYF
V gene: TRBV5-1; J gene: TRBJ2-3; clone size: -; D gene: TRBD2; CDR3 DNA: TGCGCCAGCAGCTTGAGGGGAGGGGATGTGGATACGCAGTATTTT; CDR3 protein: CASSLRGGDVDTQYF
V gene: TRBV6-5; J gene: TRBJ1-2; clone size: -; D gene: -; CDR3 DNA: TGTGCCAGCAAACTAGAAGCCCAATTGAGGGGCTACACCTTC; CDR3 protein: CASKLEAQLRGYTF
V gene: TRBV6-4; J gene: TRBJ2-1; clone size: -; D gene: TRBD2; CDR3 DNA: TGTGCCAGCAGTAGCCTAGCGGGGGAATACAATGAGCAGTTCTTC; CDR3 protein: CASSSLAGEYNEQFF
V gene: TRBV7-8; J gene: TRBJ1-2; clone size: few; D gene: -; CDR3 DNA: TGTGCCAGCAGCTTAAAGGACAGCGACTATGGCTACACCTTC; CDR3 protein: CASSLKDSDYGYTF
V gene: TRBV10-3; J gene: TRBJ1-5; clone size: -; D gene: TRBD1; CDR3 DNA: TGTGCCATCGGGACAGGGGGCAATCAGCCCCAGCATTTT; CDR3 protein: CAIGTGGNQPQHF
V gene: TRBV6-5; J gene: TRBJ1-2; clone size: -; D gene: -; CDR3 DNA: TGTGCCAGCAGTTACGGGCATGGCTACACCTTC; CDR3 protein: CASSYGHGYTF
V gene: TRBV30; J gene: TRBJ1-5; clone size: few; D gene: -; CDR3 DNA: TGTGCCGGGACCTCGTGGGTGAGGTTGTGGCAGCCCCAGCATTTT; CDR3 protein: CAGTSWVRLWQPQHF
V gene: TRBV2; J gene: TRBJ2-1; clone size: -; D gene: -; CDR3 DNA: TGTGCCAGCGCTGGGTGGGGAGAGTCAGATGAGCAGTTCTTC; CDR3 protein: CASAGWGESDEQFF
V gene: TRBV19; J gene: TRBJ1-3; clone size: -; D gene: TRBD1; CDR3 DNA: TGTGCCACTGGACAGGGGACACGGGGAGCTGGAAACACCATATATTTT; CDR3 protein: CATGQGTRGAGNTIYF
V gene: TRBV9; J gene: TRBJ2-6; clone size: -; D gene: -; CDR3 DNA: TGTGCCAGCAGCGGCAGGAACTCTGGGGCCAACGTCCTGACTTTC; CDR3 protein: CASSGRNSGANVLTF
V gene: TRBV14; J gene: TRBJ2-7; clone size: -; D gene: -; CDR3 DNA: TGTGCCAGCAGCCGAGATGCGAACTCCTACGAGCAGTACTTC; CDR3 protein: CASSRDANSYEQYF
V gene: TRBV5-5; J gene: TRBJ2-7; clone size: -; D gene: -; CDR3 DNA: TGTGCCAGCAGCTTAGGGGGAATGGCCTTTAGCTCCTACGAGCAGTACTTC; CDR3 protein: CASSLGGMAFSSYEQYF
V gene: TRBV27; J gene: TRBJ1-6; clone size: -; D gene: -; CDR3 DNA: TGTGCCAGCAGTTCCAGACAGGATCGACCCCTCCACTTT; CDR3 protein: CASSSRQDRPLHF
V gene: TRBV23-1; J gene: TRBJ2-7; clone size: -; D gene: -; CDR3 DNA: TGCGCCAGTTCTGGGGAGGCCTACGAGCAGTACTTC; CDR3 protein: CASSGEAYEQYF